The clone carrying this TCR beta chain occurred a few times. Those enrolled in Seattle joined during active infection and were followed longitudinally afterward. The sample comes from a study of blood T cell repertoires in COVID-19. Across the study: The samples span acute and convalescent COVID-19 from the United States, Italy and Spain. Sample material is recorded as cDNA or gDNA derived from T cells, B-cell-depleted T cells, or PBMCs.

Per the study methods: It was from reference gene primer amplification that nucleated cell counts were estimated. The data were produced by immunoSEQ multiplex PCR, yet TCRdb's version contains in-frame clones alone and is incomplete. For V, J and clone size, that table is used; D and trimming come from the DNA. The sample holds about 350,000 clones, about nine tenths seen once. This CDR3 region has 12 residues. The germline gives CDR1 MNHEY, CDR2 SVGAGI. V lost 8 bases and J 2 bases, leaving 9 bases between the germline ends. The TCR comes from a woman aged 70-85 years with COVID-19, enrolled during active disease. Sequencing was carried out using peripheral blood. This chain connects TRBV6-5 to TRBJ1-2, with D possibly being TRBD1 (5 bases). The CDR3 coding sequence is TGTGCCAGCGGCGGGACCAACTATGGCTACACCTTC. It is translated as CASGGTNYGYTF.